The rows below give T cell receptor beta chains drawn from one sample of a study of cytomegalovirus exposure and HLA in healthy donors. Measured with immunoSEQ multiplex PCR; TCRdb has only the in-frame clones, and not every one. This table has approximately 170,000 clones, 68% appearing once. Specimen: PBMCs. These TCRs come from a woman between 35 and 50 years old in good health and CMV-seropositive. Both conserved end residues are part of each CDR3. D genes are given only for firm matches. A clone size is listed for some rows: how often the clone was seen (once, few, many), or a class if it is expanded.

d_call j_call v_call clone_size cdr3_aa cdr3_nt
TRBD1 TRBJ1-6 TRBV2 - CASSVSRLTGETVNF TGTGCCAGCAGTGTATCCCGACTCACAGGGGAAACCGTCAACTTT
- TRBJ2-3 TRBV7-2 - CASSPLSSPPRSQYF TGTGCCAGCAGCCCGCTGAGTTCTCCTCCCCGTTCGCAGTATTTT
TRBD1 TRBJ2-7 TRBV6-6 - CASSFGNTGGYEQYF TGTGCCAGCAGCTTTGGAAATACAGGGGGCTACGAGCAGTACTTC
TRBD1 TRBJ1-2 TRBV5-6 - CASSLGAGGGGYPF TGTGCCAGCAGCTTGGGGGCAGGGGGCGGTGGCTACCCCTTC
- TRBJ1-2 TRBV4-3 - CASSQLVTNPNYGYTF TGCGCCAGCAGCCAATTGGTAACAAACCCTAACTATGGCTACACCTTC
TRBD1 TRBJ1-5 TRBV10-3 - CAISQTGGNQPQHF TGTGCCATCAGTCAGACAGGGGGCAATCAGCCCCAGCATTTT
- TRBJ2-1 TRBV18 - CASSPIDEQFF TGTGCCAGCTCACCAATCGATGAGCAGTTCTTC
TRBD1 TRBJ2-7 TRBV5-1 - CASSLAAGTGAYEQYF TGCGCCAGCAGCTTGGCGGCGGGGACAGGAGCTTACGAGCAGTACTTC
TRBD2 TRBJ2-3 TRBV2 - CASSPGTSGRDTQYF TGTGCCAGCAGTCCCGGGACTAGCGGGAGGGATACGCAGTATTTT
- TRBJ1-5 TRBV12-5 - CASGLGEGNQPQNF TGTGCTAGTGGTTTAGGAGAGGGAAATCAGCCCCAGAATTTT
TRBD2 TRBJ2-7 TRBV7-9 - CASINLAGGVGEQYF TGTGCCAGCATCAACCTAGCGGGAGGTGTGGGTGAGCAGTACTTC
TRBD2 TRBJ2-7 TRBV6-1 - CASSEVGTSVSSYEQYF TGTGCCAGCAGTGAAGTAGGGACTAGCGTTAGCTCCTACGAGCAGTACTTC
- TRBJ1-2 TRBV7-2 - CASSLDGGGNYGYTF TGTGCCAGCAGCTTAGACGGGGGGGGTAACTATGGCTACACCTTC
- TRBJ2-1 TRBV5-4 few CASSLDRAGYYNEQFF TGTGCCAGCAGCTTGGATAGGGCGGGGTACTACAATGAGCAGTTCTTC
- TRBJ2-7 TRBV5-1 - CASSLAGRSEQYF TGCGCCAGCAGCTTGGCAGGGCGTTCCGAGCAGTACTTC
- TRBJ2-7 TRBV19 few CASSSSGGLSYEQYF TGTGCCAGTAGTTCCAGCGGAGGGCTCTCCTACGAGCAGTACTTC
- TRBJ1-5 TRBV6-5 - CASSYSLDQPQHF TGTGCCAGCAGTTACAGTCTAGATCAGCCCCAGCATTTT
TRBD2 TRBJ2-1 TRBV9 - CASSVALLAGLNEQFF TGTGCCAGCAGCGTAGCTTTACTAGCGGGGCTAAATGAGCAGTTCTTC
TRBD1 TRBJ1-5 TRBV7-3 few CASSLTGDRGQVYSQPQHF TGTGCCAGCAGCTTAACCGGGGACAGGGGGCAGGTTTATAGTCAGCCCCAGCATTTT
TRBD2 TRBJ2-7 TRBV6-1 once CASSEVLAGNPYEQYF TGTGCCAGCAGTGAGGTACTAGCGGGGAACCCGTACGAGCAGTACTTC
TRBD2 TRBJ2-5 TRBV5-1 - CASSPPREDETQYF TGCGCCAGCAGCCCCCCGCGGGAGGACGAGACCCAGTACTTC
- TRBJ2-7 TRBV4-2 - CASSQEGGSGDEQYF TGTGCCAGCAGCCAAGAAGGGGGAAGCGGCGACGAGCAGTACTTC
- TRBJ2-3 TRBV25-1 - CASSEYSGLTDTQYF TGTGCCAGCAGTGAATATAGTGGTCTCACAGATACGCAGTATTTT
TRBD2 TRBJ2-1 TRBV28 - CASSDSGRAGNEQFF TGTGCCAGCAGTGATAGCGGGAGGGCCGGCAATGAGCAGTTCTTC
TRBD1 TRBJ2-1 TRBV11-3 - CASSLEFGTGINEQFF TGTGCCAGCAGCTTAGAATTTGGGACAGGGATCAATGAGCAGTTCTTC
- TRBJ1-1 TRBV29-1 once CSSRRALNTEAFF TGCAGCTCCCGGCGGGCCCTGAACACTGAAGCTTTCTTT
TRBD1 TRBJ2-2 TRBV29-1 few CSVSTGSAGELFF TGCAGCGTATCGACAGGGAGCGCCGGGGAGCTGTTTTTT
TRBD1 TRBJ1-2 TRBV29-1 - CSVTGGGNGYPF TGCAGCGTGACAGGGGGCGGTAATGGCTACCCCTTC
- TRBJ1-1 TRBV13 - CASSLGKAAFF TGTGCCAGCAGCTTAGGGAAAGCGGCTTTCTTT
TRBD2 TRBJ2-1 TRBV13 - CASSILAGGTDEQFF TGTGCCAGCAGCATATTAGCGGGGGGGACAGATGAGCAGTTCTTC
- TRBJ2-1 TRBV4-1 - CASSQDGQVEPDNEQFF TGCGCCAGCAGCCAAGACGGCCAGGTTGAACCGGACAATGAGCAGTTCTTC
- TRBJ2-5 TRBV7-2 - CASSLVTGPQETQYF TGTGCCAGCAGCTTAGTGACAGGCCCTCAAGAGACCCAGTACTTC
- TRBJ1-1 TRBV28 - CASSSHSPTNTEAFF TGTGCCAGCAGTTCGCACAGTCCTACGAACACTGAAGCTTTCTTT
- TRBJ2-7 TRBV5-4 - CASSLDFRSYEQYF TGTGCCAGCAGCTTGGACTTTCGCTCCTACGAGCAGTACTTC